The entry below describes one T cell receptor beta chain. V gave up 1 base and J gave up 8 bases, with 23 bases separating them. The germline V gene has CDR1 MGHDK and CDR2 SYGVNS. There are 18 residues in the CDR3. This record belongs to a study of lymphopenia after photon versus proton radiotherapy. Assay: immunoSEQ multiplex PCR; the TCRdb copy retains only in-frame clones and omits some. The sample lists more than 25,000 clones; about nine tenths were seen once. The chain links TRBV25-1 to TRBJ2-2, with D tentatively TRBD1 (5 bases). The specimen comprised peripheral blood, sampled from a patient treated with proton-based radiotherapy. This TCR derives from an older woman with cholangiocarcinoma. Some clones in this sample may be carry-over from other donors' samples. The CDR3 protein is CASSESHGQGRSAGELFF. CDR3 in DNA: TGTGCCAGCAGTGAATCTCACGGGCAGGGTAGATCGGCAGGGGAGCTGTTTTTT.